What follows are 21 T cell receptor beta chains derived from one specimen sequenced in a study of OX40 agonist ivuxolimab in advanced cancers. The assay was immunoSEQ multiplex PCR, and TCRdb's table has in-frame clones only and misses some. The sample consists of 70,000 to 85,000 clones, 90% of them appearing once. This material consisted of CD4+ or CD8+ T cells sorted from blood, taken in a trial of the OX40 agonist ivuxolimab. All receptors come from an adult with an advanced solid tumor such as melanoma, head and neck, liver or kidney cancer.

In this sample, this clone turned up once. The chain recombines TRBV18 with TRBJ1-2, with 7 bases fitting TRBD1. The J segment lost 5 bases and the V segment lost 3 bases, leaving 6 bases of the junction unmatched. The V gene's germline CDR1 is KGHSH and CDR2 LQKENI. CDR3 length equals 14 residues. CDR3 in DNA: TGTGCCAGCTCACCTTTGGACAGGACTTATGGCTACACCTTC. Its protein product is CASSPLDRTYGYTF.

This rearrangement joins TRBV10-3 to TRBJ2-5; D remains unclear. The CDR3 length is 14 residues. V was clipped by 4 bases and J by 2 bases, with 11 bases between them. The V gene's germline CDR1 is ENHRY and CDR2 SYGVKD. The CDR3 DNA reads as TGTGCCATCAGTGGGGTCGGCGGACAAGAGACCCAGTACTTC. It translates to CAISGVGGQETQYF.

The J gene is TRBJ2-1, the V gene TRBV19; D possibly corresponds to TRBD1 (5 bases). The ends were cut back, 7 bases at V and 7 bases at J, with 14 bases in the middle. The germline CDR1 and CDR2 sequences are LNHDA and SQIVND (reference sequence). The CDR3 covers 13 residues. In DNA form, the CDR3 reads TGTGCCAGTAAACCTCAGGGAAGGAATGAGCAGTTCTTC. Translating it yields CASKPQGRNEQFF.

V usage is TRBV7-3 and J usage is TRBJ1-2; 7 bases are shared with TRBD1. There are 17 residues in the CDR3. The junction had 18 bases not matched to a gene; V was cut back by 7 bases and J by 4 bases. CDR1 is SGHTA, CDR2 FQGTGA, per germline. In DNA, the CDR3 is TGTGCCAGCATCCCTCCGGGACAGAGCTTGTTTGCCTATGGCTACACCTTC. It is translated as CASIPPGQSLFAYGYTF.

V is TRBV5-1 and J is TRBJ1-1, with D tentatively TRBD1 (5 bases). Germline CDR1 and CDR2: SGHRS and YFSETQ. The germline V and J ends were trimmed by 4 bases and 3 bases, with 13 bases remaining between them. The CDR3 spans 14 residues. For the CDR3, the DNA is TGCGCCAGCAGCGCGCAAGGAGGGGACACTGAAGCTTTCTTT. Translation gives CASSAQGGDTEAFF.

The chain carries TRBV9 and TRBJ2-2; the D gene is possibly TRBD2 (6 bases). The germline V and J ends were trimmed by 2 bases and 8 bases, with 22 bases remaining between them. The CDR3 spans 17 residues. In germline, CDR1 is SGDLS, CDR2 YYNGEE. Here the CDR3 reads CASSVSLGTPSSGELFF. For the CDR3, the DNA is TGTGCCAGCAGCGTGAGTCTGGGGACTCCAAGTTCTGGGGAGCTGTTTTTT.

The chain couples TRBV27 to TRBJ1-1; 7 bases align to TRBD1. Germline V gene sequence: CDR1 MNHEY, CDR2 SMNVEV (reference sequence). With 9 bases clipped from V and 4 bases from J, the junction kept 14 bases outside the gene matches. The CDR3 spans 15 residues. The CDR3 region is CARGKIRQGGTEAFF. In DNA, the CDR3 is TGTGCCAGGGGCAAAATCCGACAGGGAGGCACTGAAGCTTTCTTT.

The chain is built from TRBV4-2 and TRBJ2-5; D is possibly TRBD2 (5 bases). Germline CDR1 LGHNA, CDR2 YNFKEQ. The CDR3 has 15 residues. V dropped 0 bases and J dropped 4 bases, with 12 bases sitting between them. The chain's CDR3 is CASSQEFGKGETQYF. Written as DNA, the CDR3 is TGTGCCAGCAGCCAAGAATTCGGGAAAGGAGAGACCCAGTACTTC.

This chain links TRBV27 with TRBJ1-4; possibly TRBD1 for D (6 bases). CDR1 and CDR2 (germline): MNHEY, SMNVEV (reference sequence). Trimming removed 3 bases from V and 8 bases from J, with 19 bases in between. The CDR3 extends over 16 amino acids. The CDR3 sequence is CASSFLGGGLKEKLFF. As DNA, the CDR3 is TGTGCCAGCAGTTTCCTTGGGGGCGGATTGAAGGAAAAACTGTTTTTT. Looking up the rest from reference TRBV27 and TRBJ1-4 gives the full variable domain: EAQVTQNPRYLITVTGKKLTVTCSQNMNHEYMSWYRQDPGLGLRQIYYSMNVEVTDKGDVPEGYKVSRKEKRNFPLILESPSPNQTSLYFCASSFLGGGLKEKLFFGSGTQLSVL.

The genes are TRBV7-3 and TRBJ2-2, with D possibly matching TRBD2 (6 bases). There are 15 residues in the CDR3. V lost 2 bases, J lost 0 bases, and 7 bases lay in between. Germline CDR1 and CDR2: SGHTA and FQGTGA. CDR3 in DNA: TGTGCCAGCAGCTTAGGCGGGACGAACACCGGGGAGCTGTTTTTT. As protein: CASSLGGTNTGELFF.

The chain joins TRBV27 to TRBJ1-1; D is unclear. Germline V gene lookup returns CDR1 MNHEY and CDR2 SMNVEV (reference sequence). The CDR3 contains 13 residues. Trimming stripped 3 bases from V and 1 base from J, with 6 bases between. The CDR3 is CASSLQRNTEAFF. CDR3 coding DNA: TGTGCCAGCAGTTTGCAGCGGAACACTGAAGCTTTCTTT.

This clone was seen more than once but under ten times. V and J are TRBV5-1 and TRBJ1-1; D perhaps matches TRBD1 (5 bases). V lost 4 bases and J 12 bases, leaving 19 bases between the germline ends. Germline lookup yields CDR1 SGHRS and CDR2 YFSETQ. The CDR3 has 13 amino acids. CDR3 loop: CASSVGTVSRTFF. The CDR3 DNA is TGCGCCAGCAGCGTGGGGACGGTAAGCCGAACTTTCTTT. Filled out from reference TRBV5-1 and TRBJ1-1, the complete variable domain reads KAGVTQTPRYLIKTRGQQVTLSCSPISGHRSVSWYQQTPGQGLQFLFEYFSETQRNKGNFPGRFSGRQFSNSRSEMNVSTLELGDSALYLCASSVGTVSRTFFGQGTRLTVV.

The chain uses TRBV7-2 and TRBJ2-1; D unresolved. CDR3 length: 13 amino acids. Germline V gene sequence: CDR1 SGHTA, CDR2 FQGNSA. V lost 5 bases to trimming and J lost 4 bases, with 9 bases between them. The CDR3 DNA is TGTGCCAGCAGCCTCCGCAGTTACAATGAGCAGTTCTTC. The encoded protein is CASSLRSYNEQFF.

The gene calls are TRBV7-2 and TRBJ2-3; D tentatively reads TRBD1 or TRBD2 (9 bases each). CDR3 size: 16 residues. Between the trimmed V and J ends, which lost 6 bases and 6 bases, there was a span of 22 bases. From germline, CDR1 is SGHTA and CDR2 FQGNSA. The CDR3 here is CASRQGAGGPRDTQYF. CDR3 DNA sequence: TGTGCCAGCAGACAGGGGGCGGGAGGGCCTCGGGATACGCAGTATTTT. The full variable domain, with the rest looked up from reference TRBV7-2 and TRBJ2-3, is GAGVSQSPSNKVTEKGKDVELRCDPISGHTALYWYRQSLGQGLEFLIYFQGNSAPDKSGLPSDRFSAERTGGSVSTLTIQRTQQEDSAVYLCASRQGAGGPRDTQYFGPGTRLTVL.

The rearrangement links TRBV28 to TRBJ2-7; 10 nucleotides match TRBD2. Germline V gene sequence: CDR1 MDHEN, CDR2 SYDVKM. V lost 4 bases, J lost 6 bases, and 3 bases stayed unmatched. CDR3 length equals 13 residues. The CDR3 DNA follows: TGTGCCAGCAGTTGGCTAGCGGGAGCCGAGCAGTACTTC. It yields the protein CASSWLAGAEQYF.

V is TRBV18 and J is TRBJ2-7, with 7 bases identical to TRBD1. The CDR3 is made up of 14 amino acids. V shed 2 bases, J shed 3 bases, and the junction held 4 bases outside the gene matches. The germline gives CDR1 KGHSH, CDR2 LQKENI. The CDR3 sequence is CASSPMGTDYEQYF. Here the CDR3 DNA reads TGTGCCAGCTCACCAATGGGGACAGACTACGAGCAGTACTTC.

The DNA of the CDR3 is TGCAGCGGGCGGGGCACGAGCTCCTACAATGAGCAGTTCTTC. Its translation is CSGRGTSSYNEQFF. This chain links TRBV29-1 with TRBJ2-1; the D gene is possibly TRBD2 (6 bases). V was shortened by 7 bases and J by 0 bases, with 13 bases between the two germline ends. The CDR3 consists of 14 residues. Germline V gives CDR1 SQVTM, CDR2 ANQGSEA.

The rearrangement links TRBV2 to TRBJ1-5, with a weak D call TRBD1 (5 bases). Germline assignment: CDR1 SNHLY and CDR2 FYNNEI. CDR3 size: 14 residues. Trimming left V 7 bases short and J 2 bases short, with 12 bases between. The CDR3 here is CASKGADGNQPQHF. Written as DNA, the CDR3 is TGTGCCAGCAAAGGGGCGGATGGCAATCAGCCCCAGCATTTT.

The chain has TRBV28 and TRBJ2-4; D unclear. CDR3 length: 13 residues. CDR1 and CDR2 from the germline V gene are MDHEN and SYDVKM. The V gene lost 2 bases and the J gene lost 0 bases, with 2 bases spanning the gap. The CDR3 nucleotides are TGTGCCAGCAGTTTAGTAGCCAAAAACATTCAGTACTTC. It yields the protein CASSLVAKNIQYF.

CDR3 nucleotide sequence: TGTGCCAGCAGTCCCCGGACAATCCTTGGGAATGAGCAGTTCTTC. The encoded protein is CASSPRTILGNEQFF. J is TRBJ2-1 and V is TRBV11-2; D possibly corresponds to TRBD1 (5 bases). CDR1 and CDR2 (germline): SGHAT, FQNNGV. The CDR3 has 15 amino acids. Between the trimmed V and J ends, which lost 6 bases and 7 bases, there was a span of 19 bases.

The chain joins TRBV5-6 to TRBJ2-1; D unclear. Germline-derived CDR1 and CDR2 are SGHDT and YYEEEE. V gave up 0 bases and J gave up 9 bases, with 7 bases separating them. The CDR3 covers 12 residues. CDR3 sequence: CASSLGKREQFF. The CDR3 nucleotides read TGTGCCAGCAGCTTGGGTAAACGTGAGCAGTTCTTC.